Listed below are T cell receptor beta chains from one sample, sequenced in a study of post-analysis software for immune sequencing data. TCRdb processed the PCR reads anew with MiXCR; each CDR3 protein has one entry. The sample has roughly 410,000 distinct CDR3 sequences, around 33% seen once. The sample taken for sequencing was blood. All receptors come from a girl aged 10-17 years with multiple sclerosis. CDR3s include the opening cysteine and the closing phenylalanine or tryptophan. Each record gives: J gene, D gene, V gene, clone size, CDR3 DNA, CDR3 protein. A D gene is named only where the DNA matches it firmly. Clone size is shown for a subset of rows, as once, few, many or a class of expanded clone.

>TRBJ2-1|.|TRBV6-1|once
TGTGCCAGCAGTTCCCGGGACGGCTTCCACAATGAGCAGTTCTTC
CASSSRDGFHNEQFF
>TRBJ1-2|TRBD1|TRBV25-1|.
TGTGCCAGCACCAGGGACAGGGGAGGCTACACCTTC
CASTRDRGGYTF
>TRBJ1-1|.|TRBV14|once
TGTGCCAGCAGCCCCAACCGTCCTCGAACTAACCTACTAAACACTGAAGCTTTCTTT
CASSPNRPRTNLLNTEAFF
>TRBJ1-2|.|TRBV20-1|.
TGCAGTGCCCGAGCTCGGGCTGTTGGTGGCTACACCTTC
CSARARAVGGYTF
>TRBJ2-1|.|TRBV4-3|.
TGCGCCAGCAGCCGAGGGGCCGGTAGCGGACCGTACAATGAGCAGTTCTTC
CASSRGAGSGPYNEQFF
>TRBJ1-2|.|TRBV14|few
TGTGCCAGCAGCCGAAGTAATGAGGGCTATGGCTACACCTTC
CASSRSNEGYGYTF
>TRBJ2-5|.|TRBV5-1|.
TGCGCCAGCCGGCGGACAGATCAAGAGACCCAGTACTTC
CASRRTDQETQYF
>TRBJ2-1|.|TRBV9|.
TGTGCCAGCAGCGTAGACAATGTGCAGTTCTTC
CASSVDNVQFF
>TRBJ2-1|TRBD2|TRBV7-7|.
TGTGCTAGCAGCGCCGGACTAGCTATCTACAATGAGCAGTTCTTC
CASSAGLAIYNEQFF
>TRBJ2-1|TRBD1|TRBV11-1|.
TGTGCCAGCAGCACATTTCTCATCCGGGACAGGGTAAGCGCAAACACAGACAATGAGCAGTTCTTC
CASSTFLIRDRVSANTDNEQFF
>TRBJ2-7|.|TRBV10-3|.
TGTGCCATCAGTGAGACTAGCGAGCAGTACTTC
CAISETSEQYF
>TRBJ2-1|.|TRBV6-1|.
TGTGCCTGGCCCCTTACCAACTCCTACAATGAGCAGTTCTTC
CAWPLTNSYNEQFF